In this sample, the clone carrying this TCR beta chain turned up a few times. This sample stems from a study of T cells in Graves' hyperthyroidism and ophthalmopathy. Investigators excluded patients with uncontrolled infection, other autoimmune disease, pregnancy or lactation. TCR beta CDR3 sequences were amplified from RNA transcripts. When the TCR CDR3 underwent first-round RT-PCR, the HTBI primer set was used. TCRdb ran MiXCR on the multiplex PCR reads and lists one entry per CDR3 protein. The sample carries roughly 700,000 distinct CDR3 sequences, 17% recorded once. Trimming removed 4 bases at V and 8 bases at J, with 9 bases between. The CDR3 length is 13 residues. Germline CDR1 reads SGHDN; CDR2 reads FVKESK.

The V call is TRBV14, the J call TRBJ1-6; D gene ambiguous. The sequenced sample consisted of blood. The source of this sequence is a man aged 45-60 years with Graves' hyperthyroidism. The CDR3, as DNA: TGTGCCAGCAGCCCCGAAGGGTATTCACCCCTCCACTTT. Translating gives CASSPEGYSPLHF. Combining the CDR3 with reference TRBV14 and TRBJ1-6 gives the whole variable domain EAGVTQFPSHSVIEKGQTVTLRCDPISGHDNLYWYRRVMGKEIKFLLHFVKESKQDESGMPNNRFLAERTGGTYSTLKVQPAELEDSGVYFCASSPEGYSPLHFGNGTRLTVT.